A single sample gave rise to the 16 T cell receptor beta chains below, sequenced in a study of shared clonotypes between healthy human individuals. Data came from immunoSEQ multiplex PCR; TCRdb stores just in-frame clones and leaves some out. The sample gives around 510,000 clones, around three quarters of which show up once; around 13% is in the top ten. Sequenced sample: PBMCs. These receptors were obtained from a woman aged 40 to 49 in good health. Some clones in this sample may be carry-over from other donors' samples.

The V and J genes are TRBV29-1 and TRBJ2-2; D is possibly TRBD2 (6 bases). Germline V gene sequence: CDR1 SQVTM, CDR2 ANQGSEA. Trimming pared 1 base from V and 3 bases from J, leaving 9 bases between. This CDR3 is 14 amino acids long. The CDR3 bases are TGCAGCGTTGAAGGCGGGGTGGACACCGGGGAGCTGTTTTTT. Encoded protein: CSVEGGVDTGELFF.

The chain's CDR3 is CASSFTGGWGQPQHF. The CDR3 DNA sequence: TGTGCCAGCAGTTTCACAGGGGGCTGGGGTCAGCCCCAGCATTTT. This chain connects TRBV2 to TRBJ1-5, with TRBD1 identical over 9 bases. Germline V gives CDR1 SNHLY, CDR2 FYNNEI. This CDR3 is 15 amino acids long. Trimming removed 5 bases from V and 6 bases from J; junction bases left unmatched: 8.

The chain is built from TRBV30 and TRBJ2-2, with D maybe TRBD1 (5 bases). CDR1 and CDR2 (germline): GTSNPN, SVGIG (reference sequence). Trimming left V 2 bases short and J 6 bases short, with 10 bases between. The CDR3 spans 13 residues. In DNA form, the CDR3 reads TGTGCCTGGAGTATAAGGGGCCCCGGGGAGCTGTTTTTT. This codes for CAWSIRGPGELFF.

In DNA, the CDR3 is TGTGCCAGCAGACAGACAGTGGATGAGCAGTTCTTC. As protein: CASRQTVDEQFF. This chain links TRBV27 with TRBJ2-1, with D perhaps TRBD1 (5 bases). The length of the CDR3 is 12 residues. V was shortened by 6 bases and J by 8 bases, with 11 bases between the two germline ends. Germline V gives CDR1 MNHEY, CDR2 SMNVEV (reference sequence).

This clone was counted a few times. The V gene is TRBV28, the J gene TRBJ2-2, with D perhaps TRBD2 (5 bases). V lost 7 bases, J lost 4 bases, and 19 bases lay in between. CDR1 MDHEN and CDR2 SYDVKM come from the germline V gene. This CDR3 comprises 16 residues. The CDR3 region is CASTILDGRGTGELFF. CDR3 in DNA: TGTGCCAGCACAATACTAGACGGGCGTGGCACCGGGGAGCTGTTTTTT. Full variable domain (rest looked up from reference TRBV28 and TRBJ2-2): DVKVTQSSRYLVKRTGEKVFLECVQDMDHENMFWYRQDPGLGLRLIYFSYDVKMKEKGDIPEGYSVSREKKERFSLILESASTNQTSMYLCASTILDGRGTGELFFGEGSRLTVL.

In its sample, this clone was seen once. CDR3: CASSIEGHSYEQYF. As DNA, the CDR3 is TGTGCCAGTAGTATCGAGGGCCACTCCTACGAGCAGTACTTC. The chain couples TRBV19 to TRBJ2-7; TRBD2 might be the D (5 bases). This CDR3 is built from 14 residues. Per the germline V gene, CDR1 is LNHDA and CDR2 is SQIVND (reference sequence). Trimming took 3 bases from V and 0 from J, leaving 9 bases between them.

The chain combines TRBV29-1 with TRBJ2-2; possible D gene TRBD2, 5 bases. Germline V CDR1 and CDR2: SQVTM, ANQGSEA. The CDR3 has 14 amino acids. The V end was cut by 7 bases, the J end by 0 bases, with 12 bases between. The CDR3 spells CSAGLGANTGELFF. For the CDR3, the DNA is TGCAGCGCCGGACTGGGCGCGAACACCGGGGAGCTGTTTTTT.

The rearrangement links TRBV5-5 to TRBJ2-5; D might be TRBD1 (5 bases). This CDR3 region has 15 residues. CDR1 and CDR2 (germline): SGHKS, YYEKEE (reference sequence). V lost 4 bases and J 0 bases, leaving 13 bases between the germline ends. In DNA form, the CDR3 reads TGTGCCAGCAGCGGGGCGGCAGGGAACCAAGAGACCCAGTACTTC. This gives the protein CASSGAAGNQETQYF.

Only a few counts were recorded for this clone. This chain connects TRBV4-3 to TRBJ1-4; TRBD1 is a possible D gene (6 bases). The CDR3 length is 15 residues. The ends were cut back, 0 bases at V and 8 bases at J, with 13 bases in the middle. Germline CDR1 reads LGHNA; CDR2 reads YSLEER. CDR3 sequence reads: CASSQEWGLGEKLFF. CDR3 coding DNA: TGCGCCAGCAGCCAAGAATGGGGGCTTGGAGAAAAACTGTTTTTT.

V is TRBV5-1 and J is TRBJ1-5; 8 bases fit TRBD1. J lost 7 bases, V lost 4 bases, and 7 bases had no gene match. Germline CDR1 reads SGHRS; CDR2 reads YFSETQ. The length of the CDR3 is 14 residues. CDR3 loop: CASSPQGASQPQHF. The CDR3 region has the DNA TGCGCCAGCAGCCCGCAGGGGGCCAGCCAGCCCCAGCATTTT.

This chain connects TRBV28 to TRBJ1-5; D gene uncertain. Germline V gene lookup returns CDR1 MDHEN and CDR2 SYDVKM. The CDR3 runs 12 residues. Trimming left V 9 bases short and J 10 bases short, with 16 bases between. The CDR3 reads CASTTPARPQHF. In DNA, the CDR3 is TGTGCCAGTACCACCCCAGCCCGCCCCCAGCATTTT.

V gene TRBV9 combines with J gene TRBJ2-3; TRBD2 matches 11 bases. The germline gives CDR1 SGDLS, CDR2 YYNGEE. The CDR3 consists of 15 residues. V was pared by 0 bases and J by 8 bases, with 5 bases of the junction left unmatched. The CDR3 bases are TGTGCCAGCAGCGTAGATAGCGGGAGGGCCGCTACGCAGTATTTT. Residues: CASSVDSGRAATQYF. Complete variable domain (other parts from reference TRBV9 and TRBJ2-3): DSGVTQTPKHLITATGQRVTLRCSPRSGDLSVYWYQQSLDQGLQFLIQYYNGEERAKGNILERFSAQQFPDLHSELNLSSLELGDSALYFCASSVDSGRAATQYFGPGTRLTVL.

This clone was seen a few times. The V gene is TRBV18, the J gene TRBJ1-4, with TRBD1 as a possible D gene (5 bases). The V and J ends lost 3 bases and 0 bases respectively, with 11 bases between them. The CDR3 is 16 residues long. In germline, CDR1 is KGHSH, CDR2 LQKENI. CDR3 residues: CASSPGGSTTNEKLFF. In DNA, the CDR3 is TGTGCCAGCTCACCTGGGGGGAGCACAACTAATGAAAAACTGTTTTTT.

As for this clone: This may be a read error, as it is one base from a much larger clone. The gene calls are TRBV2 and TRBJ2-7, with D possibly being TRBD1 (6 bases). The V end was cut by 2 bases, the J end by 2 bases, with 16 bases between. Germline CDR1 reads SNHLY; CDR2 reads FYNNEI. The CDR3 totals 16 residues. The CDR3 DNA reads TGTGCCAGCAGTGAATCTCATCCACAGGGTCCCTACGAGCAGTACTTC. Translating gives CASSESHPQGPYEQYF.

The V call is TRBV7-2, the J call TRBJ2-3, with D unresolved. The V gene lost 0 bases and the J gene lost 6 bases, with 7 bases spanning the gap. Germline values: CDR1 SGHTA, CDR2 FQGNSA. This CDR3 spans 13 amino acids. CDR3 in DNA: TGTGCCAGCAGCTTAGCGCCCAGGGATACGCAGTATTTT. Its translation: CASSLAPRDTQYF. Based on the CDR3 plus reference TRBV7-2 and TRBJ2-3, the full variable domain is GAGVSQSPSNKVTEKGKDVELRCDPISGHTALYWYRQSLGQGLEFLIYFQGNSAPDKSGLPSDRFSAERTGGSVSTLTIQRTQQEDSAVYLCASSLAPRDTQYFGPGTRLTVL.

V gene TRBV5-6 combines with J gene TRBJ1-1; 7 nucleotides line up with TRBD1. Germline CDR1 is SGHDT and CDR2 is YYEEEE. The junction had 7 bases not matched to a gene; V was cut back by 6 bases and J by 5 bases. The CDR3 is made up of 13 amino acids. The DNA of the CDR3 is TGTGCCAGCACAAGACAGGGTGGGACTGAAGCTTTCTTT. Its protein product is CASTRQGGTEAFF.